A single sample is the source of the 26 T cell receptor beta chains below, sequenced in a study of blood T cell repertoires in COVID-19. Generated by immunoSEQ multiplex PCR, the TCRdb table keeps only in-frame clones and is missing some. The sample lists 400,000 or so clones, roughly 86% seen once, with over 2% in the top ten. The sequencing sample was made of PBMCs or T cells enriched from blood (not recorded which). These receptors were collected from a woman aged 40 to 50 with acute COVID-19.

The chain joins TRBV5-8 to TRBJ1-6; TRBD1 is a possible D gene (6 bases). CDR3 length equals 15 residues. Germline lookup yields CDR1 SGHTS and CDR2 YDEGEE. Trimming removed 1 base from V and 8 bases from J, with 13 bases in between. The DNA of the CDR3 is TGTGCCAGCAGCTTGTACAGGGATGGGGATTCACCCCTCCACTTT. It specifies CASSLYRDGDSPLHF. The full variable domain, in which reference TRBV5-8 and TRBJ1-6 provide the parts outside the CDR3, is EAGVTQSPTHLIKTRGQQATLRCSPISGHTSVYWYQQALGLGLQFLLWYDEGEERNRGNFPPRFSGRQFPNYSSELNVNALELEDSALYLCASSLYRDGDSPLHFGNGTRLTVT.

This rearrangement joins TRBV5-1 to TRBJ2-7, with 7 bases fitting TRBD2. Germline trimming cut 0 bases from V and 1 base from J; bases unmatched to any gene: 4. CDR3 length: 15 residues. Germline-derived CDR1 and CDR2 are SGHRS and YFSETQ. The CDR3 region is CASSLGSGGSYEQYF. The CDR3 nucleotides are TGCGCCAGCAGCTTGGGTTCGGGGGGTTCCTACGAGCAGTACTTC.

This clone was seen just once. This chain connects TRBV9 to TRBJ2-7, with 10 bases that match TRBD2. The junction had 1 base not matched to a gene; V was cut back by 7 bases and J by 0 bases. Germline V lookup: CDR1 SGDLS, CDR2 YYNGEE. The CDR3 contains 13 residues. The CDR3, as DNA: TGTGCCAGCTCTAGCGGGGGCTCCTACGAGCAGTACTTC. Amino acids: CASSSGGSYEQYF.

This chain connects TRBV2 to TRBJ1-1; 9 bases match TRBD1. V lost 6 bases to trimming and J lost 4 bases; unmatched junction nucleotides: 3. CDR3 length: 13 residues. In germline, CDR1 is SNHLY, CDR2 FYNNEI. CDR3 in amino acids: CASRPTGGTEAFF. CDR3 DNA sequence: TGTGCCAGCAGACCGACAGGGGGCACTGAAGCTTTCTTT.

The chain has TRBV2 and TRBJ2-4, with 9 bases that match TRBD1. Unmatched junction bases numbered 12, after V lost 5 bases and J lost 1 base. The CDR3 loop spans 18 amino acids. Germline V gene data show CDR1 as SNHLY and CDR2 as FYNNEI. The DNA of the CDR3 is TGTGCCAGCAGTTTCCGGGACAGGGCCTCCGTGGCCAAAAACATTCAGTACTTC. It specifies CASSFRDRASVAKNIQYF.

The chain couples TRBV10-3 to TRBJ2-2; unclear D gene. CDR1 is ENHRY and CDR2 is SYGVKD in the germline V gene. The CDR3 spans 14 residues. Trimming removed 7 bases at V and 0 bases at J, with 9 bases between. Here the CDR3 DNA reads TGTGCCATCACAGTGGGCGCGAACACCGGGGAGCTGTTTTTT. Translation: CAITVGANTGELFF.

The sample holds one count of this clone. The chain links TRBV6-5 to TRBJ2-1; no clear D gene. The CDR3 extends over 14 amino acids. Germline CDR1 and CDR2: MNHEY and SVGAGI. Trimming took 5 bases from V and 4 from J, leaving 12 bases between them. The CDR3 protein is CASSRDIWYNEQFF. Here the CDR3 DNA reads TGTGCCAGCAGTCGAGATATTTGGTACAATGAGCAGTTCTTC.

The chain recombines TRBV9 with TRBJ2-7, with TRBD1 identical over 11 bases. V was clipped by 3 bases and J by 6 bases; unmatched bases: 8. There are 15 residues in the CDR3. Germline V gene sequence: CDR1 SGDLS, CDR2 YYNGEE. CDR3 amino acids: CASSASGTGGGEQYF. In DNA, the CDR3 is TGTGCCAGCAGCGCCTCCGGGACAGGGGGGGGCGAGCAGTACTTC.

The chain couples TRBV30 to TRBJ1-2, with 8 positions matching TRBD1. CDR1 GTSNPN and CDR2 SVGIG come from the germline V gene (reference sequence). V lost 3 bases, J lost 6 bases, and 6 bases stayed unmatched. The CDR3 is 13 amino acids. The CDR3 sequence: CAWRARGRDGYTF. In DNA, the CDR3 is TGTGCCTGGAGGGCCAGGGGGCGTGATGGCTACACCTTC.

The CDR3 DNA reads as TGTGCCAGCACACCCCACGACATTGCTGTTTATGAAGCTTTCTTT. Protein: CASTPHDIAVYEAFF. The chain combines TRBV7-9 with TRBJ1-1; no clear D. The germline V and J ends were trimmed by 7 bases and 7 bases, with 22 bases remaining between them. CDR1 and CDR2 from the germline V gene are SEHNR and FQNEAQ (reference sequence). This CDR3 has 15 residues.

This clone has a handful of counts. The genes are TRBV4-1 and TRBJ1-1, with D uncertain. The CDR3 totals 14 residues. V shed 4 bases and J shed 1 base, with 10 bases lying between them. Per the germline V gene, CDR1 is MGHRA and CDR2 is YSYEKL. DNA of the CDR3: TGCGCCAGCAGCCGAACAAACACGAACACTGAAGCTTTCTTT. Its translation: CASSRTNTNTEAFF.

The rearrangement links TRBV7-9 to TRBJ1-4; maybe TRBD1 (5 bases). V lost 3 bases to trimming and J lost 0 bases, with 8 bases between them. The CDR3 is 15 residues long. Germline V gene lookup returns CDR1 SEHNR and CDR2 FQNEAQ (reference sequence). As DNA, the CDR3 is TGTGCCAGCAGCTTCGGACAAGCAACTAATGAAAAACTGTTTTTT. It translates to CASSFGQATNEKLFF.

V gene TRBV12-3 or TRBV12-4 combines with J gene TRBJ1-3, with 7 bases that match TRBD1. This CDR3 has 13 amino acids. Unmatched junction bases numbered 5, after V lost 8 bases and J lost 4 bases. CDR3 nucleotides: TGTGCCAGCGGACAGGACAAGGGAAACACCATATATTTT. Its translation is CASGQDKGNTIYF.

The rearrangement links TRBV4-1 to TRBJ1-3; perhaps TRBD1 as D (5 bases). V lost 4 bases to trimming and J lost 2 bases, with 15 bases between them. The germline CDR1 and CDR2 sequences are MGHRA and YSYEKL. The CDR3 length is 16 residues. The CDR3 region is CASSPGNGRAGNTIYF. In DNA, the CDR3 is TGCGCCAGCAGCCCTGGCAACGGCAGGGCTGGAAACACCATATATTTT.

The chain has TRBV30 and TRBJ1-6, with D uncertain. The CDR3 loop spans 16 amino acids. Germline CDR1 and CDR2: GTSNPN and SVGIG (reference sequence). Trimming took off 2 bases at V and 0 bases at J, with 11 bases between the two ends. In nucleotides, the CDR3 is TGTGCCTGGAGTTTGGAGGCGAGCTCCTATAATTCACCCCTCCACTTT. Amino acid sequence: CAWSLEASSYNSPLHF.

This sequence joins TRBV15 and TRBJ1-1; the D is unclear. CDR3 length equals 14 residues. From germline, CDR1 is LNHNV and CDR2 YYDKDF (reference sequence). Trimming took off 0 bases at V and 11 bases at J, with 16 bases between the two ends. CDR3 nucleotide sequence: TGTGCCACCAGCAGAGATCCCTCATTGACGAGGGCTTTCTTT. Its protein product is CATSRDPSLTRAFF.

The chain carries TRBV6-5 and TRBJ2-7; 13 bases are a match to TRBD2. This CDR3 region has 14 residues. Per the germline V gene, CDR1 is MNHEY and CDR2 is SVGAGI. Germline trimming cut 5 bases from V and 7 bases from J; bases unmatched to any gene: 5. CDR3 amino acids: CASSPPGLAGEQYF. CDR3 nucleotide sequence: TGTGCCAGCAGTCCTCCGGGACTAGCGGGGGAGCAGTACTTC.

The chain couples TRBV19 to TRBJ2-2, with TRBD2 matching 9 bases. The V segment lost 6 bases and the J segment 5 bases; nucleotides outside the gene matches: 10. The CDR3 consists of 16 residues. Germline V gives CDR1 LNHDA, CDR2 SQIVND (reference sequence). The CDR3 loop reads CASSRPGTSYTGELFF. DNA of the CDR3: TGTGCCAGTAGCAGACCGGGGACTAGCTATACCGGGGAGCTGTTTTTT.

This chain connects TRBV24-1 to TRBJ1-2; 7 bases match TRBD1. V gave up 2 bases and J gave up 4 bases; unmatched junction bases: 15. Germline V gene data show CDR1 as KGHDR and CDR2 as SFDVKD. The length of the CDR3 is 18 residues. In DNA, the CDR3 is TGTGCCACCAGTGATTCCCCGGGACAGCGATATTACCCCTATGGCTACACCTTC. Translated: CATSDSPGQRYYPYGYTF.

V gene TRBV15 combines with J gene TRBJ2-5; 9 positions agree with TRBD1. This CDR3 comprises 14 residues. Per the germline V gene, CDR1 is LNHNV and CDR2 is YYDKDF (reference sequence). The V and J ends lost 8 bases and 4 bases, in that order; junction bases with no gene match: 8. CDR3 sequence: CATGTSTGGETQYF. In DNA, the CDR3 is TGTGCCACCGGCACCTCGACAGGGGGAGAGACCCAGTACTTC.

The V gene is TRBV24-1, the J gene TRBJ1-4; 7 bases are shared with TRBD1. CDR1 is KGHDR and CDR2 is SFDVKD in the germline V gene. CDR3 length equals 14 residues. V was clipped by 3 bases and J by 7 bases; unmatched bases: 4. CDR3: CATSDTGVAEKLFF. Written as DNA, the CDR3 is TGTGCCACCAGTGATACAGGGGTGGCTGAAAAACTGTTTTTT.

V usage is TRBV3-1 (or the pseudogene TRBV3-2) and J usage is TRBJ1-5; a weak D match, TRBD1 (6 bases). This CDR3 contains 14 residues. Trimming shortened V by 3 bases and J by 7 bases, and 13 bases separated the two germline ends. Per the germline V gene, CDR1 is LGHDT and CDR2 is YNNKEL (reference sequence). DNA for the CDR3: TGTGCCAGCAGCCACGCGACAGGTCACCAGCCCCAGCATTTT. Protein product: CASSHATGHQPQHF.

The chain uses TRBV2 and TRBJ1-2, with 7 bases that match TRBD1. The V and J ends lost 9 bases and 3 bases, in that order; junction bases with no gene match: 10. The germline CDR1 and CDR2 sequences are SNHLY and FYNNEI. This CDR3 contains 14 residues. CDR3 sequence (DNA): TGTGCCAGACACCCGACAGGGATCCACTATGGCTACACCTTC. Protein: CARHPTGIHYGYTF.

The chain couples TRBV2 to TRBJ1-5; 9 bases match TRBD1. Germline assignment: CDR1 SNHLY and CDR2 FYNNEI. Germline trimming cut 7 bases from V and 2 bases from J; bases unmatched to any gene: 3. The CDR3 runs to 14 residues. In DNA form, the CDR3 reads TGTGCCAGCATGAGACAGGGGGGCAATCAGCCCCAGCATTTT. Translating it yields CASMRQGGNQPQHF.

This clone was recorded a few times. This chain uses TRBV28 with TRBJ1-1; D is ambiguous. Trimming took off 4 bases at V and 4 bases at J, with 10 bases between the two ends. Germline loops: CDR1 MDHEN, CDR2 SYDVKM. CDR3 length: 13 amino acids. The DNA for the CDR3 is TGTGCCAGCAGTTCTAGACTTTTCACTGAAGCTTTCTTT. Its translation: CASSSRLFTEAFF.

The genes are TRBV7-9 and TRBJ2-3, with 8 bases fitting TRBD1. Germline assignment: CDR1 SEHNR and CDR2 FQNEAQ (reference sequence). This CDR3 region has 13 residues. J gave up 6 bases and V 7 bases, and 6 bases lay outside the gene matches. In nucleotides, the CDR3 is TGTGCCAGCATGGACAGGGCAACGGATACGCAGTATTTT. Its protein is CASMDRATDTQYF.